The T cell receptor (beta chain) described here comes from a study of CD8+CD57+ T cells in acquired aplastic anemia. Germline-derived CDR1 and CDR2 are SGHTA and FQGNSA. The CDR3 sequence is 13 residues long. The junction had 6 bases not matched to a gene; V was cut back by 5 bases and J by 6 bases. According to the study, genomic DNA was the template for TCR beta VDJ and CDR3 profiling. TCRdb re-derived calls from the reads in MiXCR, one entry per CDR3 protein. The sample holds about 130,000 distinct CDR3 sequences, about 46% seen once. Sequences were obtained from sorted CD4+, CD8+, or CD8+CD57+ T cells (not recorded which) from PBMCs. This clonotype was obtained from a human donor in good health, serving as a control. This sequence joins TRBV7-2 and TRBJ1-2; 7 bases are a match to TRBD1. The DNA of the CDR3 is TGTGCCAGCAGCCTGGGACAGAACCATGGCTACACCTTC. It encodes CASSLGQNHGYTF.